These 27 T cell receptor beta chains came from one sample sequenced in a study of T cell responses to AZD1222 COVID-19 vaccine. Libraries were prepared by immunoSEQ multiplex PCR; TCRdb keeps only in-frame clonotypes and omits some of them. This table has more than 150,000 clones, about nine tenths appearing once. The material sequenced was peripheral blood, taken on day 0 of AZD1222 vaccination. These receptor sequences come from an adult in good health.

The chain employs TRBV4-1 and TRBJ2-3, with a weak D call TRBD2 (6 bases). The CDR3 spans 14 residues. Germline V gene sequence: CDR1 MGHRA, CDR2 YSYEKL. V lost 2 bases, J lost 1 base, and 7 bases lay in between. CDR3 region: CASSQRRGTDTQYF. The CDR3 DNA is TGCGCCAGCAGCCAAAGGAGGGGCACAGATACGCAGTATTTT.

The chain has TRBV6-4 and TRBJ1-1; D not resolved. With 3 bases removed from V and 2 bases from J, the gap between germline ends came to 13 bases. There are 15 residues in the CDR3. CDR1 is MRHNA and CDR2 is SNTAGT in the germline V gene. The CDR3 region has the DNA TGTGCCAGCAGTGAATCGGCAGGCCTAAACACTGAAGCTTTCTTT. Its translation is CASSESAGLNTEAFF.

V gene TRBV29-1 combines with J gene TRBJ2-1; D is unresolved. This CDR3 has 11 amino acids. V was clipped by 8 bases and J by 10 bases, with 15 bases between them. Germline V gene data show CDR1 as SQVTM and CDR2 as ANQGSEA. CDR3 sequence: CSTKNTEEQFF. In DNA, the CDR3 is TGCAGCACAAAGAATACAGAGGAGCAGTTCTTC.

This clone came up once. The CDR3 loop is CASSPPLQGRAFTEAFF. CDR3 DNA sequence: TGTGCCAGCTCACCACCGCTCCAGGGGAGGGCTTTTACTGAAGCTTTCTTT. The V call is TRBV18, the J call TRBJ1-1; D might be TRBD1 (6 bases). Trimming took off 0 bases at V and 5 bases at J, with 19 bases between the two ends. Germline V gives CDR1 KGHSH, CDR2 LQKENI. The CDR3 is 17 amino acids.

This clone was seen a single time. V gene TRBV7-2 combines with J gene TRBJ1-2, with a weak D call TRBD1 (6 bases). The V end was cut by 3 bases, the J end by 7 bases, with 9 bases between. The CDR3 extends over 12 amino acids. Germline V gives CDR1 SGHTA, CDR2 FQGNSA. The CDR3 is CASSFQGSGYTF. CDR3 coding DNA: TGTGCCAGCAGCTTCCAGGGGAGTGGCTACACCTTC.

Only one count was recorded for this clone. The V call is TRBV7-8, the J call TRBJ1-5; the D is unclear. Germline V gives CDR1 SGHVS, CDR2 FQNEAQ. Trimming took 1 base from V and 0 from J, leaving 7 bases between them. CDR3 length: 15 amino acids. This CDR3 is CASSLGGNSNQPQHF. The CDR3 nucleotides are TGTGCCAGCAGCTTAGGTGGGAATAGCAATCAGCCCCAGCATTTT. The full variable domain, with the rest looked up from reference TRBV7-8 and TRBJ1-5, is GAGVSQSPRYKVAKRGQDVALRCDPISGHVSLFWYQQALGQGPEFLTYFQNEAQLDKSGLPSDRFFAERPEGSVSTLKIQRTQQEDSAVYLCASSLGGNSNQPQHFGDGTRLSIL.

This clone was counted a few times. CDR3 protein: CASSLAGGFLNRGNTEAFF. CDR3 in DNA: TGTGCCAGCAGCTTGGCCGGTGGTTTTTTGAACAGGGGGAACACTGAAGCTTTCTTT. The rearrangement links TRBV5-8 to TRBJ1-1; TRBD1 aligns across 7 bases. This CDR3 spans 19 amino acids. V trimming: 0 bases; J trimming: 1 base; junction bases outside the gene matches: 15. CDR1 is SGHTS and CDR2 is YDEGEE in the germline V gene.

This chain joins TRBV28 and TRBJ2-7; 10 nucleotides match TRBD2. Germline trimming cut 7 bases from V and 4 bases from J; bases unmatched to any gene: 1. Germline V gene lookup returns CDR1 MDHEN and CDR2 SYDVKM. The CDR3 length is 12 residues. CDR3 coding DNA: TGTGCCAGCAATAGCGGGAGGTACGAGCAGTACTTC. This sequence encodes CASNSGRYEQYF. Complete variable domain (other parts from reference TRBV28 and TRBJ2-7): DVKVTQSSRYLVKRTGEKVFLECVQDMDHENMFWYRQDPGLGLRLIYFSYDVKMKEKGDIPEGYSVSREKKERFSLILESASTNQTSMYLCASNSGRYEQYFGPGTRLTVT.

The J gene is TRBJ2-7, the V gene TRBV7-2, with TRBD1 identical over 7 bases. The CDR3 runs to 15 residues. V lost 0 bases and J lost 2; bases outside the gene matches: 4. Germline V gene lookup returns CDR1 SGHTA and CDR2 FQGNSA. The DNA of the CDR3 is TGTGCCAGCAGCTTAGCCCGGACAGGCCCCTACGAGCAGTACTTC. It translates to CASSLARTGPYEQYF.

The chain combines TRBV28 with TRBJ1-2, with 7 bases identical to TRBD1. Germline values: CDR1 MDHEN, CDR2 SYDVKM. Unmatched junction bases numbered 21, after V lost 8 bases and J lost 9 bases. This CDR3 has 16 residues. This chain's CDR3 is CASHRQGLVMEKSYTF. CDR3 nucleotide sequence: TGTGCCAGCCATAGACAGGGCCTAGTGATGGAGAAGAGCTACACCTTC.

The sample holds one count of this clone. The genes are TRBV6-5 and TRBJ1-2; D might be TRBD1 (6 bases). The V gene lost 2 bases and the J gene lost 4 bases, with 11 bases spanning the gap. The CDR3 is 14 residues long. Per germline, CDR1 MNHEY and CDR2 SVGAGI. The CDR3 sequence is CASSYSRTAYGYTF. CDR3 DNA: TGTGCCAGCAGTTACAGTCGGACAGCCTATGGCTACACCTTC.

The CDR3 is CASSYGPRGANTEAFF. In DNA form, the CDR3 reads TGTGCCAGCAGTTACGGCCCCCGGGGGGCTAACACTGAAGCTTTCTTT. The chain links TRBV6-5 to TRBJ1-1, with D possibly TRBD1 on 6 matching bases. Trimming removed 2 bases from V and 2 bases from J, with 15 bases in between. The CDR3 loop spans 16 amino acids. Germline lookup yields CDR1 MNHEY and CDR2 SVGAGI.

The chain couples TRBV28 to TRBJ1-1; D unclear. From germline, CDR1 is MDHEN and CDR2 SYDVKM. V lost 1 base to trimming and J lost 0 bases, with 9 bases between them. The CDR3 extends over 15 amino acids. Here the CDR3 DNA reads TGTGCCAGCAGTTTATTTTCCAGCCTGAACACTGAAGCTTTCTTT. Amino acids: CASSLFSSLNTEAFF.

V gene TRBV6-5 combines with J gene TRBJ2-3; D call uncertain. Germline V gene lookup returns CDR1 MNHEY and CDR2 SVGAGI. This CDR3 region has 15 residues. Trimming took 4 bases from V and 3 from J, leaving 14 bases between them. CDR3 residues: CASSSIHVRTDTQYF. The CDR3 nucleotides read TGTGCCAGCAGTTCCATCCACGTACGAACAGATACGCAGTATTTT.

The chain uses TRBV23-1 and TRBJ1-1, with unresolved D. Being an ORF, TRBV23-1 has a function that is uncertain. Between the trimmed V and J ends, which lost 4 bases and 4 bases, there was a span of 4 bases. The CDR3 runs to 11 residues. The CDR3 spells CASSRGTEAFF. As DNA, the CDR3 is TGCGCCAGCAGTCGGGGCACTGAAGCTTTCTTT.

The genes are TRBV10-3 and TRBJ1-5; D not certain. This CDR3 is 13 amino acids long. V was pared by 9 bases and J by 3 bases, with 12 bases between. Germline lookup yields CDR1 ENHRY and CDR2 SYGVKD. CDR3 DNA: TGTGCCATGGCCCAGGAGTACAATCAGCCCCAGCATTTT. Translating gives CAMAQEYNQPQHF.

This clone has a handful of counts. The genes are TRBV18 and TRBJ1-1, with unresolved D. The V end lost 3 bases, the J end lost 1 base, and 9 bases lay between the germline ends. The CDR3 consists of 14 residues. Per the germline V gene, CDR1 is KGHSH and CDR2 is LQKENI. As DNA, the CDR3 is TGTGCCAGCTCACCCGCCAGCCGGAACACTGAAGCTTTCTTT. It translates to CASSPASRNTEAFF.

The rearrangement uses TRBV5-4 and TRBJ1-4; the D is unclear. The CDR3 totals 15 residues. Trimming cost V 0 bases and J 8 bases, with 14 bases left between them. Germline V gene sequence: CDR1 SGHNT, CDR2 YYREEE (reference sequence). This chain's CDR3 is CASSLDFGGEEKLFF. DNA for the CDR3: TGTGCCAGCAGCTTGGATTTTGGCGGGGAAGAAAAACTGTTTTTT. The whole variable domain, filled in from reference TRBV5-4 and TRBJ1-4, reads ETGVTQSPTHLIKTRGQQVTLRCSSQSGHNTVSWYQQALGQGPQFIFQYYREEENGRGNFPPRFSGLQFPNYSSELNVNALELDDSALYLCASSLDFGGEEKLFFGSGTQLSVL.

The chain employs TRBV28 and TRBJ1-2, with a possible D match to TRBD1 (6 bases). The V gene's germline CDR1 is MDHEN and CDR2 SYDVKM. This CDR3 contains 14 residues. Trimming cost V 9 bases and J 5 bases, with 19 bases left between them. The CDR3 sequence is CASGQGQVSYGYTF. CDR3 nucleotide sequence: TGTGCCAGTGGGCAGGGGCAGGTTTCTTATGGCTACACCTTC.

The sample holds a few counts of this clone. V is TRBV11-2 and J is TRBJ2-3; no clear D gene. Germline loops: CDR1 SGHAT, CDR2 FQNNGV. V was shortened by 1 base and J by 1 base, with 3 bases between the two germline ends. The CDR3 has 13 residues. The CDR3 DNA sequence: TGTGCCAGCAGCTTAGGCGGCACAGATACGCAGTATTTT. It yields the protein CASSLGGTDTQYF.

This chain connects TRBV5-1 to TRBJ2-1, with D perhaps given as TRBD1 or TRBD2 (6 bases each). Germline lookup yields CDR1 SGHRS and CDR2 YFSETQ. The CDR3 has 15 residues. Trimming removed 4 bases from V and 6 bases from J, with 17 bases in between. The CDR3 loop reads CASSLRGQGPNEQFF. As DNA, the CDR3 is TGCGCCAGCAGCCTCCGGGGGCAGGGGCCCAATGAGCAGTTCTTC.

Regarding this clone: Other DNA variants within this sample encode the same CDR3. The rearrangement links TRBV12-3 or TRBV12-4 to TRBJ1-5; D is uncertain. V shed 7 bases and J shed 2 bases, with 9 bases lying between them. The CDR3 totals 13 residues. This CDR3 reads CASTPDGNQPQHF. The CDR3 bases are TGTGCCAGCACCCCGGATGGCAATCAGCCCCAGCATTTT.

The chain employs TRBV5-1 and TRBJ1-3, with D unresolved. Germline assignment: CDR1 SGHRS and CDR2 YFSETQ. V was pared by 0 bases and J by 0 bases, with 4 bases between. The length of the CDR3 is 14 residues. In nucleotides, the CDR3 is TGCGCCAGCAGCTTGGACTTCTCTGGAAACACCATATATTTT. It is translated as CASSLDFSGNTIYF.

The V and J genes are TRBV5-6 and TRBJ1-2; 7 bases agree with TRBD1. V lost 4 bases and J lost 5; bases outside the gene matches: 5. Germline V lookup: CDR1 SGHDT, CDR2 YYEEEE. The length of the CDR3 is 13 residues. The CDR3 is CASSPRQGYGYTF. The CDR3 DNA is TGTGCCAGCAGCCCGAGACAGGGTTATGGCTACACCTTC.

The V and J genes are TRBV3-1 (or the pseudogene TRBV3-2) and TRBJ2-3; the D gene is possibly TRBD2 (6 bases). V was cut by 4 bases and J by 2 bases, with 16 bases left in between. CDR3 length: 16 amino acids. Looked up from germline, CDR1 is LGHDT and CDR2 is YNNKEL (reference sequence). The CDR3 DNA follows: TGTGCCAGCAGCCTTAGCTGGGGCGGGGCCACAGATACGCAGTATTTT. This encodes CASSLSWGGATDTQYF.

The chain links TRBV5-3 to TRBJ1-5; D uncertain. TRBV5-3 is labeled an ORF, and its function is uncertain. With 4 bases removed from V and 2 bases from J, the gap between germline ends came to 13 bases. This CDR3 comprises 15 residues. The CDR3 DNA follows: TGTGCCAGAAGCCCCAAAGACACCCGCAATCAGCCCCAGCATTTT. Its translation is CARSPKDTRNQPQHF.

The chain combines TRBV7-4 with TRBJ1-3; weak D call: TRBD1 (6 bases). Germline V gives CDR1 SGHVT, CDR2 SQSDAQ. There are 16 residues in the CDR3. V lost 6 bases and J 0 bases, leaving 15 bases between the germline ends. The CDR3, as DNA: TGTGCCAGCAGTCTCCTCGGACAGTTCTCTGGAAACACCATATATTTT. This codes for CASSLLGQFSGNTIYF. Using reference TRBV7-4 and TRBJ1-3 for the parts outside the CDR3, the full variable domain is GAGVSQSPRYKVAKRGRDVALRCDSISGHVTLYWYRQTLGQGSEVLTYSQSDAQRDKSGRPSGRFSAERPERSVSTLKIQRTEQGDSAVYLCASSLLGQFSGNTIYFGEGSWLTVV.